Included here is one T cell receptor (beta chain) sequence, with context. Here immunoSEQ multiplex PCR was the method, and the copy in TCRdb shows in-frame clones only, minus some. The table has over 95,000 clones, approximately 90% seen once. The entry originates in a study of T cell responses to AZD1222 COVID-19 vaccine. This TCR derives from an adult in good health. The sample was peripheral blood, taken on day 0 of AZD1222 vaccination.

CDR3 in amino acids: CASSYIGGNQPQHF. CDR3 sequence (DNA): TGTGCCAGCAGTTACATCGGGGGCAATCAGCCCCAGCATTTT. This chain joins TRBV6-2 or TRBV6-3 and TRBJ1-5; D gene ambiguous. This CDR3 has 14 amino acids. The germline gives CDR1 MNHEY, CDR2 SVGEGT. V lost 2 bases and J 2 bases, leaving 7 bases between the germline ends.